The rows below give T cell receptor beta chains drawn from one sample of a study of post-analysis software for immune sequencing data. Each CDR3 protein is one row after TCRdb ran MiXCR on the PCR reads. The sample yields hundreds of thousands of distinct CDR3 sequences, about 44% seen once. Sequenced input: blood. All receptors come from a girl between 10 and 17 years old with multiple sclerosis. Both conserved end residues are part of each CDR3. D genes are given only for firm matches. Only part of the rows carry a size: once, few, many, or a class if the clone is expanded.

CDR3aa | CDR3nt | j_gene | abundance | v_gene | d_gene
CASSHATINRVNTEAFF | TGCGCCAGCAGCCACGCAACCATTAACAGAGTGAACACTGAAGCTTTCTTT | TRBJ1-1 | few | TRBV4-1 | .
CASSQDFGASYEQYF | TGTGCCAGCAGCCAAGATTTTGGGGCATCCTACGAGCAGTACTTC | TRBJ2-7 | . | TRBV3-1 | .
CASSDRAENEQFF | TGTGCCAGCAGTGACAGGGCAGAAAATGAGCAGTTCTTC | TRBJ2-1 | . | TRBV6-4 | .
CSADTGRRQPQHF | TGCAGTGCCGATACAGGGAGGCGTCAGCCCCAGCATTTT | TRBJ1-5 | few | TRBV20-1 | .
CASSFRTDAYEQYF | TGCGCCAGCAGCTTCCGGACAGACGCCTACGAGCAGTACTTC | TRBJ2-7 | . | TRBV5-1 | .
CAIRALSSYEQYF | TGTGCCATCAGGGCCTTAAGCTCCTACGAGCAGTACTTC | TRBJ2-7 | few | TRBV10-3 | .
CANSLAQGRSYTF | TGCGCCAACAGCTTGGCCCAAGGCAGAAGCTACACCTTC | TRBJ1-2 | . | TRBV5-1 | .
CASSPPGLAGGYEQYF | TGTGCCAGCAGCCCGCCGGGACTAGCGGGGGGATACGAGCAGTACTTC | TRBJ2-7 | many | TRBV7-2 | TRBD2
CASSGIGGPYEQYF | TGTGCCAGCAGTGGGATTGGGGGCCCCTACGAGCAGTACTTC | TRBJ2-7 | . | TRBV27 | .
CASRTGQGARGANVLTF | TGTGCCAGCAGAACTGGACAGGGGGCGCGTGGGGCCAACGTCCTGACTTTC | TRBJ2-6 | once | TRBV28 | TRBD1
CASRRFAGQGIAGANVLTF | TGTGCCAGCAGACGGTTCGCGGGACAGGGGATTGCTGGGGCCAACGTCCTGACTTTC | TRBJ2-6 | . | TRBV12-3/TRBV12-4 | TRBD1
CASSLGLKQYF | TGTGCCAGCAGCTTAGGACTTAAGCAGTACTTC | TRBJ2-7 | . | TRBV11-3 | .
CASSQVASGAYEQYF | TGCGCCAGCAGCCAAGTGGCTAGCGGGGCCTACGAGCAGTACTTC | TRBJ2-7 | . | TRBV4-1 | TRBD2
CASSLGTSGGAGSLYNEQFF | TGCGCCAGCAGCTTGGGGACTAGCGGGGGGGCGGGCTCTCTCTACAATGAGCAGTTCTTC | TRBJ2-1 | . | TRBV5-1 | TRBD2
CSARGDRGVQPQHF | TGCAGTGCTAGAGGGGACAGAGGGGTTCAGCCCCAGCATTTT | TRBJ1-5 | . | TRBV20-1 | TRBD1
CASSLSGTGSSYEQYF | TGCGCCAGCAGCTTGAGTGGCACAGGGAGCTCCTACGAGCAGTACTTC | TRBJ2-7 | few | TRBV5-1 | .
CASSYRTGGYYEQYF | TGTGCCAGCAGTTACCGGACAGGGGGCTACTACGAGCAGTACTTC | TRBJ2-7 | . | TRBV6-6 | TRBD1
CASSKQDWDGYTF | TGTGCCAGCAGTAAACAAGACTGGGATGGCTACACCTTC | TRBJ1-2 | few | TRBV6-1 | .
CASSESSLGGTDTQYF | TGCGCCAGCAGTGAGTCGTCCCTGGGTGGCACAGATACGCAGTATTTT | TRBJ2-3 | few | TRBV10-2 | .
CASSLPLPGPPQPQHF | TGTGCCAGCAGCTTACCCCTCCCGGGGCCTCCGCAGCCCCAGCATTTT | TRBJ1-5 | many | TRBV7-9 | .
CASSPGVNEQFF | TGTGCCAGCAGTCCTGGCGTTAATGAGCAGTTCTTC | TRBJ2-1 | . | TRBV6-6 | .
CSVPSGGIETQYF | TGCAGCGTTCCTAGCGGGGGGATAGAGACCCAGTACTTC | TRBJ2-5 | few | TRBV29-1 | TRBD2
CVSSSLTGGNYGYTF | TGTGTCAGCAGTTCCCTTACAGGGGGCAACTATGGCTACACCTTC | TRBJ1-2 | . | TRBV27 | TRBD1
CASRRGEGTDTQYF | TGTGCCAGCAGACGAGGGGAGGGGACAGATACGCAGTATTTT | TRBJ2-3 | once | TRBV7-9 | TRBD2
CATSDPRDRGGDEQFF | TGTGCCACCAGTGATCCCCGGGACAGGGGAGGTGATGAGCAGTTCTTC | TRBJ2-1 | . | TRBV24-1 | TRBD1
CASSPVGSISGHNEQYF | TGTGCCAGCAGCCCCGTTGGATCGATAAGCGGCCACAATGAGCAGTACTTC | TRBJ2-5 | . | TRBV11-1 | .
CSARQGAQPQHF | TGCAGCGCTCGGCAGGGGGCTCAGCCCCAGCATTTT | TRBJ1-5 | . | TRBV29-1 | TRBD1
CASSPPEGASYEQFF | TGCGCCAGCAGCCCCCCGGAGGGGGCGTCATATGAGCAGTTCTTC | TRBJ2-1 | . | TRBV4-1 | .
CATSEPRDPEVTQYF | TGTGCCACCAGTGAACCTCGGGACCCTGAAGTGACCCAGTACTTC | TRBJ2-5 | few | TRBV24-1 | .
CASSPGKTQYF | TGTGCCAGCAGTCCAGGGAAGACCCAGTACTTC | TRBJ2-5 | . | TRBV6-5 | .
CASSQGGTSGPEEETQYF | TGCGCCAGCAGCCAAGGAGGGACTAGCGGTCCCGAGGAGGAGACCCAGTACTTC | TRBJ2-5 | . | TRBV4-1 | TRBD2
CATQSSRGNEQYF | TGTGCCACCCAATCGTCTCGGGGTAACGAGCAGTACTTC | TRBJ2-7 | few | TRBV24-1 | .
CASSSGQGTYEQYF | TGTGCCAGCAGTTCGGGACAGGGAACCTACGAGCAGTACTTC | TRBJ2-7 | few | TRBV5-1 | TRBD1
CASSEGGQPQHF | TGTGCCAGCAGTGAGGGTGGGCAGCCCCAGCATTTT | TRBJ1-5 | . | TRBV7-9 | .
CASSYTGGRETQYF | TGTGCCAGCAGTTACACAGGGGGTCGGGAGACCCAGTACTTC | TRBJ2-5 | . | TRBV6-6 | TRBD1
CASSFLGRAGEQYF | TGTGCCAGCAGTTTCCTCGGCAGGGCGGGGGAGCAGTACTTC | TRBJ2-4 | few | TRBV12-3/TRBV12-4 | TRBD2
CASSVRQGPSYNEQFF | TGTGCCAGCAGCGTCCGGCAGGGGCCTTCCTACAATGAGCAGTTCTTC | TRBJ2-1 | . | TRBV7-9 | .